Sequencing of this T cell receptor (beta chain) was carried out in a study of cytomegalovirus exposure and HLA in healthy donors. Primers for the PCR totalled 60 Vbeta and 13 Jbeta. Sequenced by immunoSEQ multiplex PCR; TCRdb stores in-frame clones only, minus some. The table includes around 68,000 clones, around 68% detected once. There are 14 residues in the CDR3. Germline CDR1 SGHNT, CDR2 YYREEE (reference sequence). Trimming at V came to 3 bases and at J to 7 bases, leaving 7 bases not matched to a gene. V is TRBV5-4 and J is TRBJ1-5, with 7 bases aligning to TRBD1. The specimen was PBMCs. The origin of this receptor is a woman aged 30 to 39 in good health and CMV-seronegative. CDR3 nucleotide sequence: TGTGCCAGCAGCTCAGGACAGGAAGTCCAGCCCCAGCATTTT. Amino acids: CASSSGQEVQPQHF. Full variable domain (outside the CDR3, taken from reference TRBV5-4 and TRBJ1-5): ETGVTQSPTHLIKTRGQQVTLRCSSQSGHNTVSWYQQALGQGPQFIFQYYREEENGRGNFPPRFSGLQFPNYSSELNVNALELDDSALYLCASSSGQEVQPQHFGDGTRLSIL.